Below, 27 T cell receptor beta chains from the same sample are listed, as sequenced in a study of blood T cell repertoires in COVID-19. Clones were read by immunoSEQ multiplex PCR, and TCRdb kept only the in-frame ones, dropping some. In the table there are a few hundred thousand clones, more than 75% of which are singletons. Material: PBMCs or T cells enriched from blood (not recorded which). Source of these receptors: a woman in her forties or fifties who had been exposed to COVID-19.

The chain recombines TRBV28 with TRBJ2-1, with 7 bases fitting TRBD1. The CDR3 spans 15 residues. The V and J ends lost 3 bases and 9 bases, in that order; junction bases with no gene match: 11. In germline, CDR1 is MDHEN, CDR2 SYDVKM. The CDR3 loop reads CASSFRQGEFGEQFF. The CDR3 nucleotides are TGTGCCAGCAGTTTCCGACAGGGTGAGTTTGGTGAGCAGTTCTTC.

J is TRBJ1-4 and V is TRBV19; D is perhaps TRBD1 (5 bases). V shed 2 bases and J shed 8 bases, with 15 bases lying between them. Germline V gene sequence: CDR1 LNHDA, CDR2 SQIVND (reference sequence). The CDR3 length is 15 residues. The CDR3 DNA reads as TGTGCCAGTAGTATAATTTCTGGGGCGCGGGAAAAACTGTTTTTT. Translation gives CASSIISGAREKLFF.

This chain uses TRBV7-8 with TRBJ1-1, with 11 positions matching TRBD1. The germline V gene encodes CDR1 SGHVS and CDR2 FQNEAQ. Trimming removed 5 bases from V and 0 bases from J; junction bases left unmatched: 2. This CDR3 is built from 15 residues. The DNA of the CDR3 is TGTGCCAGCAGCCGGGACAGGGGGGTGAACACTGAAGCTTTCTTT. As protein: CASSRDRGVNTEAFF.

This chain uses TRBV6-5 with TRBJ2-7; TRBD2 might be the D (6 bases). CDR1 and CDR2 (germline): MNHEY, SVGAGI. This CDR3 is 15 amino acids long. The germline V and J ends were trimmed by 6 bases and 3 bases, with 18 bases remaining between them. Here the CDR3 reads CASRMTAARGYEQYF. CDR3 bases: TGTGCCAGCAGAATGACCGCGGCGCGGGGCTACGAGCAGTACTTC.

The V call is TRBV14, the J call TRBJ2-1, with D possibly being TRBD2 (6 bases). V dropped 1 base and J dropped 2 bases, with 9 bases sitting between them. CDR3 length: 15 amino acids. Germline V CDR1 and CDR2: SGHDN, FVKESK. This CDR3 reads CASSQGGGTYNEQFF. DNA of the CDR3: TGTGCCAGCAGCCAAGGCGGAGGGACCTACAATGAGCAGTTCTTC.

The chain employs TRBV28 and TRBJ2-1, with D possibly matching TRBD1 (5 bases). The V gene's germline CDR1 is MDHEN and CDR2 SYDVKM. Trimming took off 3 bases at V and 4 bases at J, with 13 bases between the two ends. This CDR3 has 15 residues. The CDR3 spells CASSFPQAHYNEQFF. CDR3 nucleotides: TGTGCCAGCAGTTTCCCACAGGCCCATTACAATGAGCAGTTCTTC. Full variable domain (outside the CDR3, taken from reference TRBV28 and TRBJ2-1): DVKVTQSSRYLVKRTGEKVFLECVQDMDHENMFWYRQDPGLGLRLIYFSYDVKMKEKGDIPEGYSVSREKKERFSLILESASTNQTSMYLCASSFPQAHYNEQFFGPGTRLTVL.

The chain couples TRBV2 to TRBJ1-2; 8 nucleotides match TRBD1. This CDR3 region has 15 residues. Germline V gives CDR1 SNHLY, CDR2 FYNNEI. V trimming: 6 bases; J trimming: 4 bases; junction bases outside the gene matches: 10. The DNA for the CDR3 is TGTGCCAGCAGATCAAGCGGACAGGGAGGCTATGGCTACACCTTC. It is translated as CASRSSGQGGYGYTF. The full variable domain, its missing parts supplied by reference TRBV2 and TRBJ1-2, is EPEVTQTPSHQVTQMGQEVILRCVPISNHLYFYWYRQILGQKVEFLVSFYNNEISEKSEIFDDQFSVERPDGSNFTLKIRSTKLEDSAMYFCASRSSGQGGYGYTFGSGTRLTVV.

J is TRBJ2-1 and V is TRBV9, with 12 positions matching TRBD2. The CDR3 runs to 20 residues. Germline-derived CDR1 and CDR2 are SGDLS and YYNGEE. Unmatched junction bases numbered 15, after V lost 0 bases and J lost 5 bases. DNA for the CDR3: TGTGCCAGCAGCGTAGCTTGGGGGACTAGCGGGCCACCGAGGGACAATGAGCAGTTCTTC. Translation gives CASSVAWGTSGPPRDNEQFF.

Turning to this clone: Since the CDR3 does not end with the conserved phenylalanine or tryptophan, this likely comes from a read error. It is unclear where the CDR3 begins or ends on the DNA, so no DNA is shown, and the CDR3 is as TCRdb lists it. The rearrangement joins TRBV21-1 to TRBJ1-4; TRBD1 is the table's D call, not checked against the DNA. TRBV21-1 is an annotated pseudogene. The CDR3 numbers 10 amino acids, ends counted. This CDR3 is CASSKSPGGG.

V gene TRBV4-1 combines with J gene TRBJ2-3, with D tentatively TRBD1 (6 bases). V was clipped by 2 bases and J by 4 bases, with 7 bases between them. The CDR3 is 13 amino acids. In germline, CDR1 is MGHRA, CDR2 YSYEKL. The CDR3 here is CASSQTGPDTQYF. In DNA form, the CDR3 reads TGCGCCAGCAGCCAAACAGGGCCAGATACGCAGTATTTT.

The CDR3 sequence: CASSRSYRDRGLYYGYTF. The CDR3 DNA is TGTGCCAGCAGCCGAAGCTATAGGGACAGGGGGCTTTACTATGGCTACACCTTC. This sequence joins TRBV3-1 (or the pseudogene TRBV3-2) and TRBJ1-2, with TRBD1 identical over 12 bases. The germline CDR1 and CDR2 sequences are LGHDT and YNNKEL (reference sequence). The CDR3 length is 18 residues. Trimming at V came to 4 bases and at J to 3 bases, leaving 12 bases not matched to a gene.

The chain combines TRBV6-6 with TRBJ1-5; tentatively, D is TRBD1 (5 bases). This CDR3 has 13 amino acids. V lost 7 bases, J lost 12 bases, and 19 bases lay in between. Germline assignment: CDR1 MNHNY and CDR2 SVGAGI (reference sequence). CDR3 DNA sequence: TGTGCCAGCAACTATGGACTCAGGGAGGACCAGCATTTT. Its translation is CASNYGLREDQHF.

The J gene is TRBJ2-3, the V gene TRBV18; TRBD1 agrees at 9 bases. Per the germline V gene, CDR1 is KGHSH and CDR2 is LQKENI. The trim removed 0 bases at V and 2 bases at J, leaving 3 bases unmatched. This CDR3 comprises 16 residues. CDR3 DNA: TGTGCCAGCTCACCACCCGGGACAGGGACCACAGATACGCAGTATTTT. It yields the protein CASSPPGTGTTDTQYF.

On this clone itself: The sample carries other DNA sequences with the same CDR3. This chain uses TRBV12-3 or TRBV12-4 with TRBJ1-1; D may be TRBD1 (5 bases). Trimming took 6 bases from V and 0 from J, leaving 8 bases between them. CDR3 size: 13 residues. The CDR3 nucleotides read TGTGCCAGCAGCCCGACAGTGAACACTGAAGCTTTCTTT. This gives the protein CASSPTVNTEAFF.

The rearrangement links TRBV28 to TRBJ1-4; D unresolved. The CDR3 has 15 residues. V was trimmed by 3 bases and J by 0 bases, leaving 8 bases between them. Germline V gene sequence: CDR1 MDHEN, CDR2 SYDVKM. The CDR3 DNA reads TGTGCCAGCAGTTTCTTCCCTGCAACTAATGAAAAACTGTTTTTT. Protein sequence: CASSFFPATNEKLFF.

This chain connects TRBV19 to TRBJ2-5, with a possible D match to TRBD2 (5 bases). CDR1 LNHDA and CDR2 SQIVND come from the germline V gene (reference sequence). Trimming cost V 1 base and J 4 bases, with 10 bases left between them. The CDR3 runs 14 residues. The CDR3 spells CASSIGGLGETQYF. The CDR3 DNA is TGTGCCAGTAGTATAGGCGGGCTGGGAGAGACCCAGTACTTC.

The chain joins TRBV21-1 to TRBJ1-1. TRBV21-1 counts as a pseudogene. CDR3 size: 16 residues. CDR3 region: CASTTREGVRRTEAFF. Here the CDR3 DNA reads TGTGCCAGCACCACAAGGGAGGGGGTTCGGCGCACTGAAGCTTTCTTT.

This rearrangement joins TRBV9 to TRBJ2-7; TRBD1 aligns across 12 bases. Germline assignment: CDR1 SGDLS and CDR2 YYNGEE. V lost 4 bases, J lost 5 bases, and 7 bases stayed unmatched. This CDR3 comprises 15 residues. For the CDR3, the DNA is TGTGCCAGCAGCTCGTCAGGGACAGGGGGCGACGAGCAGTACTTC. It is translated as CASSSSGTGGDEQYF.

The chain carries TRBV5-1 and TRBJ2-1; tentative D call: TRBD1 (6 bases). The germline V and J ends were trimmed by 8 bases and 9 bases, with 21 bases remaining between them. CDR1 is SGHRS, CDR2 YFSETQ, per germline. The CDR3 totals 14 residues. In DNA, the CDR3 is TGCGCCAGTGACGAAACAGGGAATTTGGCTGAGCAGTTCTTC. It encodes CASDETGNLAEQFF.

This rearrangement joins TRBV3-1 (or the pseudogene TRBV3-2) to TRBJ2-7; D is perhaps TRBD1 (6 bases). Per the germline V gene, CDR1 is LGHDT and CDR2 is YNNKEL (reference sequence). The CDR3 has 14 residues. Trimming shortened V by 2 bases and J by 2 bases, and 10 bases separated the two germline ends. The CDR3 here is CASSQRTVAYEQYF. For the CDR3, the DNA is TGTGCCAGCAGCCAAAGGACAGTCGCCTACGAGCAGTACTTC.

V gene TRBV7-2 combines with J gene TRBJ2-1; 7 bases map to TRBD1. The CDR3 totals 13 residues. V lost 5 bases, J lost 4 bases, and 2 bases stayed unmatched. CDR1 is SGHTA, CDR2 FQGNSA, per germline. CDR3 sequence: CASSMDRYNEQFF. The CDR3 DNA sequence: TGTGCCAGCAGCATGGACAGGTACAATGAGCAGTTCTTC.

The CDR3 region has the DNA TGTGCCAGCAGTTATCGCCAAGCAGGGGGCGTAACTGAAGCTTTCTTT. This translates into CASSYRQAGGVTEAFF. The chain employs TRBV6-5 and TRBJ1-1; 8 bases are shared with TRBD1. The junction had 11 bases not matched to a gene; V was cut back by 3 bases and J by 5 bases. The CDR3 totals 16 residues. Germline V lookup: CDR1 MNHEY, CDR2 SVGAGI.

The gene calls are TRBV18 and TRBJ2-7; 7 bases are shared with TRBD2. The germline V gene has CDR1 KGHSH and CDR2 LQKENI. J gave up 0 bases and V 3 bases, and 5 bases lay outside the gene matches. The CDR3 runs 15 residues. CDR3 nucleotide sequence: TGTGCCAGCTCACCGCCAGGCGGGGGCTCCTACGAGCAGTACTTC. This encodes CASSPPGGGSYEQYF.

The chain joins TRBV23-1 to TRBJ2-5, with 10 bases identical to TRBD1. TRBV23-1 is classed as an ORF, of uncertain function. With 9 bases clipped from V and 1 base from J, the junction kept 17 bases outside the gene matches. The CDR3 is 18 amino acids. DNA of the CDR3: TGCGCCAGAAACCGGGACAGGGGTATTAAGGAGGTCCAAGAGACCCAGTACTTC. Protein sequence: CARNRDRGIKEVQETQYF.

The chain is built from TRBV5-1 and TRBJ2-1; 11 bases fit TRBD2. Germline CDR1 SGHRS, CDR2 YFSETQ. V shed 1 base, J shed 7 bases, and the junction held 4 bases outside the gene matches. The CDR3 is made up of 15 amino acids. This CDR3 reads CASSLMASGGNEQFF. CDR3 DNA: TGCGCCAGCAGCTTGATGGCTAGCGGGGGGAATGAGCAGTTCTTC.

The chain has TRBV5-8 and TRBJ2-7; D ambiguous. The germline V and J ends were trimmed by 0 bases and 7 bases, with 5 bases remaining between them. Germline V gives CDR1 SGHTS, CDR2 YDEGEE. The CDR3 length is 11 residues. DNA of the CDR3: TGTGCCAGCAGCTTGGATGTAGAGCAGTACTTC. As protein: CASSLDVEQYF.

The CDR3 region is CASSQDSGLPSSGNTIYF. CDR3 DNA sequence: TGCGCCAGCAGCCAAGATTCGGGGTTGCCGTCCTCTGGAAACACCATATATTTT. The rearrangement uses TRBV4-3 and TRBJ1-3, with D hard to call. Looked up from germline, CDR1 is LGHNA and CDR2 is YSLEER. Trimming removed 0 bases at V and 0 bases at J, with 15 bases between. This CDR3 has 18 residues.